A single T cell receptor beta chain is shown here with its context. The antigen remains unidentified. CDR3 size: 15 residues. V dropped 4 bases and J dropped 4; count of bases not matched to a gene: 6. In germline, CDR1 is ENHRY, CDR2 SYGVKD. This record belongs to a study of human T cells and chemical hapten exposure. Study details: Across its 20 to 25 weeks, the study gave patients weekly diphenylcyclopropenone doses to the scalp. General study findings and limits: Expanded TCR sets contained significantly more large CDR3 similarity clusters than controls.

TCRdb fed the RACE reads into MiXCR, producing one record per CDR3 protein. Among fewer than 65,000 distinct CDR3 sequences listed, roughly 8.8% were seen once. Time point meaning: pre-sensitization, week 0. The treatment: therapeutic diphenylcyclopropenone sensitization with weekly scalp DPC. Sequencing started from total RNA isolated from unfractionated whole blood. The TCR was taken from a woman aged 40 to 50 with alopecia areata. Some clones in this sample may be carry-over from other donors' samples. The sequencing used whole blood, collected in connection with sensitization to the hapten diphenylcyclopropenone (DPC). The V gene is TRBV10-3, the J gene TRBJ1-2; 10 nucleotides agree with TRBD1. Here the CDR3 DNA reads TGTGCCATCAGTGTCGGGACAGGGGTTGGCTATGGCTACACCTTC. It is translated as CAISVGTGVGYGYTF.